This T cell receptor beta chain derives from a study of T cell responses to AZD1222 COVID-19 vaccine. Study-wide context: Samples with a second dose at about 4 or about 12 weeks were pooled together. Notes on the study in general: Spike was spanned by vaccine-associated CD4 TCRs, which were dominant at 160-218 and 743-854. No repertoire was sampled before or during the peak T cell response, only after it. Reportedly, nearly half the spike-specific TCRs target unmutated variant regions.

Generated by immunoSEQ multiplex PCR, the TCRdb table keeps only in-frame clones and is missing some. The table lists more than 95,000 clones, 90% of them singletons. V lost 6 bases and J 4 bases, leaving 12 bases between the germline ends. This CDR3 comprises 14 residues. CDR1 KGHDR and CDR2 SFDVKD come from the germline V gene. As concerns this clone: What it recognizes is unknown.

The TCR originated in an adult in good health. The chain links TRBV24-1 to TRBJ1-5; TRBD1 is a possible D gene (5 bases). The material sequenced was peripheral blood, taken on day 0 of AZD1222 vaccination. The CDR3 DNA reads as TGTGCCACCAGTACCGGGGGGTATAATCAGCCCCAGCATTTT. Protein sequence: CATSTGGYNQPQHF.